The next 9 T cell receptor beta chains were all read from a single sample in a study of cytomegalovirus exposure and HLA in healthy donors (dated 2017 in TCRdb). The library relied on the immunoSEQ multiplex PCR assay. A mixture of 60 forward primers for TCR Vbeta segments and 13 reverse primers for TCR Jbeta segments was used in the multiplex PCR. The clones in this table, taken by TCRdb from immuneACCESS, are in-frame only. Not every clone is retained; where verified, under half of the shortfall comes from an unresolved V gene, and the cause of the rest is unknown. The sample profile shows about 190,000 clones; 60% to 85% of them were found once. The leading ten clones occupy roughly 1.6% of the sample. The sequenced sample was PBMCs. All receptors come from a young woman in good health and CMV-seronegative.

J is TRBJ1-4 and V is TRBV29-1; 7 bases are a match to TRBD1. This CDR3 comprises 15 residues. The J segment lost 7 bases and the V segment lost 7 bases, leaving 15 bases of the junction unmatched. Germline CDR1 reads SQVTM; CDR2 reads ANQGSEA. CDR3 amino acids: CSGIRQGGFREKLFF. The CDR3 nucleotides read TGCAGCGGCATAAGACAGGGCGGATTTCGTGAAAAACTGTTTTTT. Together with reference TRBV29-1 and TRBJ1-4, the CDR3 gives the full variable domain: SAVISQKPSRDICQRGTSLTIQCQVDSQVTMMFWYRQQPGQSLTLIATANQGSEATYESGFVIDKFPISRPNLTFSTLTVSNMSPEDSSIYLCSGIRQGGFREKLFFGSGTQLSVL.

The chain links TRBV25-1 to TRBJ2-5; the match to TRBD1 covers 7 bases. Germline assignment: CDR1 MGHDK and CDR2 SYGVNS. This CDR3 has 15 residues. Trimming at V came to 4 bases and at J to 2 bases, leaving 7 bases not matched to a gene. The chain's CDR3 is CASSVLSRGQETQYF. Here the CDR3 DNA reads TGTGCCAGCAGTGTCCTAAGCAGGGGGCAAGAGACCCAGTACTTC.

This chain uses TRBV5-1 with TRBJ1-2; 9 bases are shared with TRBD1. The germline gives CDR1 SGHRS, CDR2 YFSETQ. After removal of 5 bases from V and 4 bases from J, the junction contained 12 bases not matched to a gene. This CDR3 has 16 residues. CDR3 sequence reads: CASRLFLGDRAYGYTF. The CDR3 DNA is TGCGCCAGCAGATTGTTTTTGGGGGACAGGGCCTATGGCTACACCTTC.

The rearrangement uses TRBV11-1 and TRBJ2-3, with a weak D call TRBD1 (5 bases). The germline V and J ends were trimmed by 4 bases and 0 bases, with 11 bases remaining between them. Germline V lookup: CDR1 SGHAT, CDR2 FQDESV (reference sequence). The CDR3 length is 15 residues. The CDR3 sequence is CASSYWGVSTDTQYF. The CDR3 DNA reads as TGTGCCAGCAGCTATTGGGGCGTCAGCACAGATACGCAGTATTTT.

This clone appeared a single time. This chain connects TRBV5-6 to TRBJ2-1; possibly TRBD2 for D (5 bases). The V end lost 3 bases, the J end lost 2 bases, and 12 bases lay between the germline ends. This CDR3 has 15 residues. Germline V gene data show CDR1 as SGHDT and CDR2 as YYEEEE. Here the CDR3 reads CASSSTRIAYNEQFF. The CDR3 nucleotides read TGTGCCAGCAGCTCAACTAGGATTGCCTACAATGAGCAGTTCTTC.

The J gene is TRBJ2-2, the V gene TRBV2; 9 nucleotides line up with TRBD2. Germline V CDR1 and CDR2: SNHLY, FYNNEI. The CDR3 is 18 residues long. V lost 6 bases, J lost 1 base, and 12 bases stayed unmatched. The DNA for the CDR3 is TGTGCCAGCAGGGGCGTACGTAGCGGGAGAAGGAACACCGGGGAGCTGTTTTTT. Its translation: CASRGVRSGRRNTGELFF.

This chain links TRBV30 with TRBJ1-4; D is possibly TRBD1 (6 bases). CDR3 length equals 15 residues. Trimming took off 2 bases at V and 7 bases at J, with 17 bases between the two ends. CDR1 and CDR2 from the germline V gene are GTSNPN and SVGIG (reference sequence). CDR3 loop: CAWSSPGARGEKLFF. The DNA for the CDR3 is TGTGCCTGGAGTTCCCCAGGGGCCCGGGGTGAAAAACTGTTTTTT.

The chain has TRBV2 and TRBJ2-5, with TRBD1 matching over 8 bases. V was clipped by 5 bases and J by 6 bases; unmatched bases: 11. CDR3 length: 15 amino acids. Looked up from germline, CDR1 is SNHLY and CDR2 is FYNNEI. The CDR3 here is CASSPETGDLQTQYF. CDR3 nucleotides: TGTGCCAGCAGTCCGGAGACAGGGGATTTGCAGACCCAGTACTTC.

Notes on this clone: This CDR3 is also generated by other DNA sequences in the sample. CDR3 loop: CASSEGLNQPQHF. The CDR3 coding sequence is TGTGCCAGCAGTGAGGGACTAAATCAGCCCCAGCATTTT. The V call is TRBV6-1, the J call TRBJ1-5; maybe TRBD1 (5 bases). In germline, CDR1 is MNHNS, CDR2 SASEGT. This CDR3 is built from 13 residues. V lost 3 bases to trimming and J lost 4 bases, with 7 bases between them.